This is a list of T cell receptor beta chains from one sample in a study of CD8 T cells in Susac syndrome. One entry per CDR3 protein, called by TCRdb with MiXCR from the immunoSEQ multiplex PCR reads. The sample records 150,000 to 200,000 distinct CDR3 sequences, around 95% being singletons. Sequenced sample: CD4+ T cells from PBMCs. These receptors were taken from a human donor with Susac syndrome. Both conserved end residues are part of each CDR3. A D gene is named only where the DNA matches it firmly. Clone size is not always given. Where it is, it says once, few, many or a class for expanded clones.

V: TRBV19; J: TRBJ2-1; size: -; D: -; CDR3: CASSLRTSSYNEQFF; DNA: TGTGCCAGTAGCCTCCGTACAAGCTCCTACAATGAGCAGTTCTTC
V: TRBV4-2; J: TRBJ1-6; size: -; D: TRBD1; CDR3: CASSQDPHRGTYNSPLHF; DNA: TGTGCCAGCAGCCAAGATCCCCACAGGGGCACTTATAATTCACCCCTCCACTTT
V: TRBV4-1; J: TRBJ2-3; size: -; D: TRBD1; CDR3: CASSRTAGPGQAPHDTQYF; DNA: TGCGCCAGCAGCAGAACCGCCGGACCGGGACAGGCCCCCCATGATACGCAGTATTTT
V: TRBV3-1; J: TRBJ1-5; size: -; D: -; CDR3: CASSQGSGAGNQPQHF; DNA: TGTGCCAGCAGCCAAGGCTCAGGGGCGGGCAATCAGCCCCAGCATTTT
V: TRBV5-1; J: TRBJ2-1; size: -; D: TRBD1; CDR3: CASRYRGERNEQFF; DNA: TGCGCCAGCAGGTACAGGGGGGAGCGGAATGAGCAGTTCTTC
V: TRBV12-3/TRBV12-4; J: TRBJ1-2; size: -; D: -; CDR3: CASSLDYGYTF; DNA: TGTGCCAGCAGTTTGGACTATGGCTACACCTTC
V: TRBV4-2; J: TRBJ2-1; size: -; D: -; CDR3: CASSQDWGLYNEQFF; DNA: TGTGCCAGCAGCCAAGATTGGGGGCTATACAATGAGCAGTTCTTC
V: TRBV4-1; J: TRBJ2-1; size: -; D: TRBD2; CDR3: CASSRSGGPTGEQFF; DNA: TGCGCCAGCAGCCGCAGCGGGGGGCCCACGGGTGAGCAGTTCTTC
V: TRBV7-9; J: TRBJ2-7; size: once; D: TRBD1; CDR3: CASSSRGQRTYEQYF; DNA: TGTGCCAGCAGCTCGAGGGGACAGCGTACCTACGAGCAGTACTTC
V: TRBV20-1; J: TRBJ1-5; size: -; D: TRBD1; CDR3: CSARAQGDQPQHF; DNA: TGCAGTGCTAGAGCACAGGGGGATCAGCCCCAGCATTTT
V: TRBV20-1; J: TRBJ1-1; size: -; D: TRBD1; CDR3: CSASPTGTEAFF; DNA: TGCAGTGCTAGCCCGACAGGGACTGAAGCTTTCTTT
V: TRBV29-1; J: TRBJ2-3; size: -; D: -; CDR3: CSVGEAGGTDTQYF; DNA: TGCAGCGTTGGGGAAGCAGGGGGCACAGATACGCAGTATTTT
V: TRBV20-1; J: TRBJ1-1; size: -; D: -; CDR3: CSPMTGTSQGTEAFF; DNA: TGCAGCCCGATGACCGGGACATCTCAAGGTACTGAAGCTTTCTTT
V: TRBV18; J: TRBJ1-2; size: few; D: TRBD1; CDR3: CASSPDRDYGYTF; DNA: TGTGCCAGCTCACCAGACAGGGACTATGGCTACACCTTC
V: TRBV5-1; J: TRBJ2-1; size: -; D: TRBD2; CDR3: CASSLSGLADYNEQFF; DNA: TGCGCCAGCAGCTTGTCGGGACTAGCGGATTACAATGAGCAGTTCTTC
V: TRBV30; J: TRBJ1-2; size: -; D: -; CDR3: CAWGGRGYTF; DNA: TGTGCCTGGGGAGGACGAGGCTACACCTTC
V: TRBV24-1; J: TRBJ2-3; size: -; D: TRBD2; CDR3: CATSAPSGGATDTQYF; DNA: TGTGCCACCAGTGCCCCCAGCGGGGGGGCCACAGATACGCAGTATTTT
V: TRBV14; J: TRBJ2-7; size: -; D: -; CDR3: CASSPAPGREQYF; DNA: TGTGCCAGCAGCCCTGCACCGGGGCGGGAGCAGTACTTC
V: TRBV19; J: TRBJ2-7; size: -; D: TRBD2; CDR3: CASSITPSGAIYEQYF; DNA: TGTGCCAGTAGTATTACCCCTAGCGGAGCTATCTACGAGCAGTACTTC
V: TRBV30; J: TRBJ2-5; size: -; D: -; CDR3: CAWSFGLGTKETQYF; DNA: TGTGCCTGGAGTTTTGGGTTGGGGACCAAAGAGACCCAGTACTTC
V: TRBV30; J: TRBJ1-1; size: -; D: TRBD1; CDR3: CAWSEWGQGGAFF; DNA: TGTGCCTGGAGTGAGTGGGGACAGGGCGGCGCTTTCTTT
V: TRBV7-9; J: TRBJ1-1; size: -; D: TRBD1; CDR3: CASSRDSRVTEAFF; DNA: TGTGCCAGCAGCAGGGACAGTCGAGTTACTGAAGCTTTCTTT
V: TRBV14; J: TRBJ2-1; size: -; D: TRBD1; CDR3: CASSFTPGTVAFF; DNA: TGTGCCAGCAGCTTTACCCCCGGGACAGTCGCGTTCTTC
V: TRBV11-2; J: TRBJ2-6; size: -; D: TRBD1; CDR3: CASSLQGGVRSGANVLTF; DNA: TGTGCCAGCAGCTTACAAGGGGGCGTTAGGTCTGGGGCCAACGTCCTGACTTTC
V: TRBV9; J: TRBJ2-7; size: -; D: -; CDR3: CASSVAGADYEQYF; DNA: TGTGCCAGCAGCGTAGCGGGGGCCGACTACGAGCAGTACTTC
V: TRBV2; J: TRBJ2-7; size: -; D: -; CDR3: CASSEVSWGEQYF; DNA: TGTGCCAGCAGTGAAGTCAGTTGGGGCGAGCAGTACTTC
V: TRBV7-9; J: TRBJ2-3; size: -; D: -; CDR3: CASSLGGSAVDTQYF; DNA: TGTGCCAGCAGCTTAGGTGGTAGCGCTGTGGATACGCAGTATTTT
V: TRBV3-1; J: TRBJ1-5; size: -; D: TRBD1; CDR3: CASSSAWTGSQPQHF; DNA: TGTGCCAGCAGCTCAGCGTGGACAGGGAGTCAGCCCCAGCATTTT
V: TRBV12-3/TRBV12-4; J: TRBJ1-1; size: -; D: TRBD1; CDR3: CASRGQGDTEAFF; DNA: TGTGCCAGCAGGGGACAGGGGGACACTGAAGCTTTCTTT
V: TRBV5-1; J: TRBJ1-2; size: -; D: -; CDR3: CASSLGPEDGYTF; DNA: TGCGCCAGCAGCTTGGGCCCGGAAGATGGCTACACCTTC
V: TRBV7-9; J: TRBJ2-5; size: -; D: -; CDR3: CASSLQAGVRTQYF; DNA: TGTGCCAGCAGCTTACAGGCAGGCGTTCGGACCCAGTACTTC
V: TRBV19; J: TRBJ1-1; size: -; D: -; CDR3: CASSTTVNTEAFF; DNA: TGTGCCAGTAGTACCACAGTGAACACTGAAGCTTTCTTT
V: TRBV19; J: TRBJ1-5; size: -; D: -; CDR3: CASSSPSQPQHF; DNA: TGTGCCAGTAGCTCCCCCAGTCAGCCCCAGCATTTT
V: TRBV24-1; J: TRBJ2-5; size: -; D: TRBD1; CDR3: CATSESITGGGETQYF; DNA: TGTGCCACCAGTGAGAGTATTACAGGGGGCGGGGAGACCCAGTACTTC
V: TRBV12-3/TRBV12-4; J: TRBJ1-1; size: -; D: TRBD1; CDR3: CASSFWAGRGFTEAFF; DNA: TGTGCCAGCAGTTTTTGGGCGGGCAGGGGGTTTACTGAAGCTTTCTTT
V: TRBV4-3; J: TRBJ2-7; size: -; D: -; CDR3: CASSQDRNRDLPSSYEQYF; DNA: TGCGCCAGCAGCCAAGATAGGAACAGGGACCTTCCCTCTTCCTACGAGCAGTACTTC
V: TRBV30; J: TRBJ2-1; size: -; D: TRBD2; CDR3: CAWSSGGVNEQFF; DNA: TGTGCCTGGAGTAGCGGGGGGGTAAATGAGCAGTTCTTC
V: TRBV12-3/TRBV12-4; J: TRBJ1-1; size: -; D: -; CDR3: CASSPTTLGMNTEAFF; DNA: TGTGCCAGCAGTCCAACTACCCTCGGGATGAACACTGAAGCTTTCTTT
V: TRBV9; J: TRBJ1-1; size: -; D: -; CDR3: CASSRTGTEAFF; DNA: TGTGCCAGCAGCCGAACAGGGACTGAAGCTTTCTTT
V: TRBV4-3; J: TRBJ1-1; size: -; D: TRBD1; CDR3: CASSQDPRDRGGTEAFF; DNA: TGCGCCAGCAGCCAAGACCCCCGGGACAGGGGTGGCACTGAAGCTTTCTTT
V: TRBV12-3/TRBV12-4; J: TRBJ2-3; size: -; D: -; CDR3: CASSIHGQSTDTQYF; DNA: TGTGCCAGCAGCATCCATGGACAAAGCACAGATACGCAGTATTTT
V: TRBV5-6; J: TRBJ2-3; size: -; D: -; CDR3: CASSLGLGADTQYF; DNA: TGTGCCAGCAGCTTGGGACTAGGCGCAGATACGCAGTATTTT
V: TRBV10-3; J: TRBJ2-2; size: -; D: TRBD2; CDR3: CAISPTSGGLNTGELFF; DNA: TGTGCCATCAGTCCGACTAGCGGGGGCTTGAACACCGGGGAGCTGTTTTTT
V: TRBV12-5; J: TRBJ2-7; size: -; D: TRBD1; CDR3: CASGPPDRSYEQYF; DNA: TGTGCTAGTGGTCCGCCGGACAGGAGCTACGAGCAGTACTTC
V: TRBV20-1; J: TRBJ2-1; size: -; D: -; CDR3: CSANGGTGSYNEQFF; DNA: TGCAGTGCTAACGGGGGTACAGGCTCCTACAATGAGCAGTTCTTC
V: TRBV9; J: TRBJ2-5; size: -; D: TRBD2; CDR3: CASSVGTSGGAYQETQYF; DNA: TGTGCCAGCAGCGTAGGAACTAGCGGGGGGGCGTACCAAGAGACCCAGTACTTC
V: TRBV18; J: TRBJ1-1; size: -; D: TRBD1; CDR3: CASSPSRDRIIDTEAFF; DNA: TGTGCCAGCTCACCATCGCGGGACAGGATAATTGACACTGAAGCTTTCTTT
V: TRBV29-1; J: TRBJ2-4; size: -; D: -; CDR3: CSVVLAKNIQYF; DNA: TGCAGCGTTGTGTTAGCCAAAAACATTCAGTACTTC
V: TRBV5-6; J: TRBJ2-6; size: -; D: -; CDR3: CASSEPAFAGANVLTF; DNA: TGTGCCAGCAGCGAACCAGCATTCGCTGGGGCCAACGTCCTGACTTTC
V: TRBV20-1; J: TRBJ2-7; size: -; D: -; CDR3: CSASLGGYEQYF; DNA: TGCAGTGCTAGTCTGGGGGGCTACGAGCAGTACTTC
V: TRBV10-3; J: TRBJ2-5; size: once; D: -; CDR3: CAISPSSAETQYF; DNA: TGTGCCATCTCACCAAGCTCCGCAGAGACCCAGTACTTC
V: TRBV2; J: TRBJ1-5; size: -; D: -; CDR3: CASSAYGAWPNQPQHF; DNA: TGTGCCAGCAGTGCCTACGGGGCCTGGCCCAATCAGCCCCAGCATTTT
V: TRBV3-1; J: TRBJ1-1; size: -; D: -; CDR3: CASSQDGPEAFF; DNA: TGTGCCAGCAGCCAAGATGGTCCTGAAGCTTTCTTT
V: TRBV29-1; J: TRBJ1-4; size: -; D: -; CDR3: CSVGDPFEKLFF; DNA: TGCAGCGTTGGAGACCCGTTTGAAAAACTGTTTTTT
V: TRBV20-1; J: TRBJ2-7; size: -; D: -; CDR3: CSAGGHEQYF; DNA: TGCAGTGCTGGGGGCCACGAGCAGTACTTC
V: TRBV2; J: TRBJ2-1; size: -; D: -; CDR3: CASSEQVRGEQFF; DNA: TGTGCCAGCAGTGAACAAGTTCGGGGTGAGCAGTTCTTC
V: TRBV5-1; J: TRBJ2-3; size: once; D: -; CDR3: CASSPEGVSARDTQYF; DNA: TGCGCCAGCAGCCCCGAGGGGGTATCCGCGAGAGATACGCAGTATTTT
V: TRBV19; J: TRBJ1-1; size: -; D: -; CDR3: CASSRAGGGPMNTEAFF; DNA: TGTGCCAGTAGTCGGGCGGGTGGAGGCCCGATGAACACTGAAGCTTTCTTT
V: TRBV4-3; J: TRBJ2-3; size: -; D: -; CDR3: CASSQERGFTQYF; DNA: TGCGCCAGCAGCCAAGAACGGGGATTTACGCAGTATTTT